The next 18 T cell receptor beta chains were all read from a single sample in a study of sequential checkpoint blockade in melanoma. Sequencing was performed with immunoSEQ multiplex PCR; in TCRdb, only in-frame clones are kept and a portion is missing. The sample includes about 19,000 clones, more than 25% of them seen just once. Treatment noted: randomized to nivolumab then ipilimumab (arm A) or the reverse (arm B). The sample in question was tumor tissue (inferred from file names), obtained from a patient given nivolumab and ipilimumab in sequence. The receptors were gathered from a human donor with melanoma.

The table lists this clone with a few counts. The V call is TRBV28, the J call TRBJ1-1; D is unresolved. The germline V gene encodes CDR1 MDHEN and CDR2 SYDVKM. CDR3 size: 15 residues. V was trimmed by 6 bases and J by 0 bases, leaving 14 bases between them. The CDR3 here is CASSPPGQLNTEAFF. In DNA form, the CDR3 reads TGTGCCAGCAGCCCCCCCGGGCAATTGAACACTGAAGCTTTCTTT. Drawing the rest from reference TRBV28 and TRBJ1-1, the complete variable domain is DVKVTQSSRYLVKRTGEKVFLECVQDMDHENMFWYRQDPGLGLRLIYFSYDVKMKEKGDIPEGYSVSREKKERFSLILESASTNQTSMYLCASSPPGQLNTEAFFGQGTRLTVV.

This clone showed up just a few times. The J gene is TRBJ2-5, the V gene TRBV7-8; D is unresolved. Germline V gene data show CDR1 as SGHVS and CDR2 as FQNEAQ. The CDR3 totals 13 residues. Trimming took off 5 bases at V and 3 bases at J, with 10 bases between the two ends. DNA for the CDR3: TGTGCCAGCAGCCAAGCACATGAAGAGACCCAGTACTTC. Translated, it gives CASSQAHEETQYF.

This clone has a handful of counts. In DNA form, the CDR3 reads TGTGCCAGCACCGCCGTCTGGGGAGCGGGAGGTTTCGCTGAGCAGTTCTTC. It translates to CASTAVWGAGGFAEQFF. V gene TRBV12-5 combines with J gene TRBJ2-1; 9 bases are a match to TRBD2. This CDR3 has 17 residues. Germline V lookup: CDR1 LGHNT, CDR2 FRNRAP.

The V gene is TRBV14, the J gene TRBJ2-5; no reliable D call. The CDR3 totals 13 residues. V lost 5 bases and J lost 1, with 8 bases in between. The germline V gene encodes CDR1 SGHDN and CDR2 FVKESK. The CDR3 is CASSWGFQETQYF. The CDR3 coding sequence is TGTGCCAGCAGCTGGGGATTCCAAGAGACCCAGTACTTC.

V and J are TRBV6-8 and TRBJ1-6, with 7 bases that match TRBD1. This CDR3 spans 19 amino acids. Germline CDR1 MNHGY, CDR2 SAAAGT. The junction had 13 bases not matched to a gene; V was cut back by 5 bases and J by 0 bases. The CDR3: CASSIAGGFSSSYNSPLHF. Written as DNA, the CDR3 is TGTGCCAGCAGTATTGCAGGGGGTTTTTCGAGCTCCTATAATTCACCCCTCCACTTT.

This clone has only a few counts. Written as DNA, the CDR3 is TGTGCCAGCAGCGTAGGACTAGCGGGAGCATACAATGAGCAGTTCTTC. Its translation is CASSVGLAGAYNEQFF. The V call is TRBV9, the J call TRBJ2-1; 12 bases are a match to TRBD2. CDR1 and CDR2 from the germline V gene are SGDLS and YYNGEE. This CDR3 is built from 16 residues. V lost 0 bases to trimming and J lost 4 bases; unmatched junction nucleotides: 2. The whole variable domain, filled in from reference TRBV9 and TRBJ2-1, reads DSGVTQTPKHLITATGQRVTLRCSPRSGDLSVYWYQQSLDQGLQFLIQYYNGEERAKGNILERFSAQQFPDLHSELNLSSLELGDSALYFCASSVGLAGAYNEQFFGPGTRLTVL.

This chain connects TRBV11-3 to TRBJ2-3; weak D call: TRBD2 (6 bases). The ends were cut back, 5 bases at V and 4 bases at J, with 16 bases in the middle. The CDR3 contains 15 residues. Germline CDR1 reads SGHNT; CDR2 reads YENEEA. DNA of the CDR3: TGTGCCAGCAGCCAGGGAGGAACGGGGGCAGATACGCAGTATTTT. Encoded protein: CASSQGGTGADTQYF. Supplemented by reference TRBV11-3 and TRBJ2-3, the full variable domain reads EAGVVQSPRYKIIEKKQPVAFWCNPISGHNTLYWYLQNLGQGPELLIRYENEEAVDDSQLPKDRFSAERLKGVDSTLKIQPAELGDSAVYLCASSQGGTGADTQYFGPGTRLTVL.

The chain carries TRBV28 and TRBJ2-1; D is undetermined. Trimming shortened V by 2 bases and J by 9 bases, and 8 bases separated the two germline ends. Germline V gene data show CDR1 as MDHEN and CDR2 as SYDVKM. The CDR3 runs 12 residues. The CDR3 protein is CASSLMSIEQFF. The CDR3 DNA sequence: TGTGCCAGCAGTTTAATGAGTATTGAGCAGTTCTTC.

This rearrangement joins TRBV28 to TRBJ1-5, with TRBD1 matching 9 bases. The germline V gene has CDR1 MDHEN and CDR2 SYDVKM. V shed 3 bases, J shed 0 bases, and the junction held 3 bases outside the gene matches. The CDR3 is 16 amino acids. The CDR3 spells CASSLGQGYSNQPQHF. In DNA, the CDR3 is TGTGCCAGCAGTTTGGGACAGGGCTATAGCAATCAGCCCCAGCATTTT.

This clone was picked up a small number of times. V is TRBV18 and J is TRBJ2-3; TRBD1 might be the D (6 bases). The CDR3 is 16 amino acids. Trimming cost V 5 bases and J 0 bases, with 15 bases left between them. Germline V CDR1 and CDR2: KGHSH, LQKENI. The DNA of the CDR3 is TGTGCCAGCTCATTTACAGGGAAGGGGAGCACAGATACGCAGTATTTT. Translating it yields CASSFTGKGSTDTQYF.

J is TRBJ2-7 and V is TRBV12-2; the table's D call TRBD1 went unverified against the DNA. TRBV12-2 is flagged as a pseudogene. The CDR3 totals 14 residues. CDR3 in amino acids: CASAKSGDPYEQYF. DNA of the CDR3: TGTGCAAGTGCTAAATCAGGGGACCCCTACGAGCAGTACTTC.

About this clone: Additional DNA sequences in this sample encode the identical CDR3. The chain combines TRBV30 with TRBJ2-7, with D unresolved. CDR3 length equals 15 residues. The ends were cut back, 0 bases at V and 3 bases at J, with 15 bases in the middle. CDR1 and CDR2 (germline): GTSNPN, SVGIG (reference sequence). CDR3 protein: CAWSVGVGGRYEQYF. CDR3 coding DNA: TGTGCCTGGAGTGTAGGAGTTGGCGGACGCTACGAGCAGTACTTC.

The chain's CDR3 is CASITFRDRGTEAFF. CDR3 nucleotides: TGTGCCAGCATAACCTTCCGGGACAGGGGCACTGAAGCTTTCTTT. This rearrangement joins TRBV6-8 to TRBJ1-1; 10 bases match TRBD1. The CDR3 has 15 residues. Trimming removed 7 bases from V and 4 bases from J; junction bases left unmatched: 9. The germline CDR1 and CDR2 sequences are MNHGY and SAAAGT.

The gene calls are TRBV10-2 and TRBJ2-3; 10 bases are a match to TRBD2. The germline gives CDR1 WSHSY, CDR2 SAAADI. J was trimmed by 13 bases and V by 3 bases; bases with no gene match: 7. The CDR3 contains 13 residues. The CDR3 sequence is CASSEAEAGGEYF. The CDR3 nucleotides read TGCGCCAGCAGTGAAGCGGAAGCGGGGGGGGAGTATTTT.

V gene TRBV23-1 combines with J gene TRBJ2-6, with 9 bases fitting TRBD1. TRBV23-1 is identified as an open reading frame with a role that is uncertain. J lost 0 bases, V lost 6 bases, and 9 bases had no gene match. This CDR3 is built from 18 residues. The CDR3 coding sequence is TGCGCCAGCAGCCTTATGGGACAGGGAATCTCTGGGGCCAACGTCCTGACTTTC. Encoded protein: CASSLMGQGISGANVLTF.

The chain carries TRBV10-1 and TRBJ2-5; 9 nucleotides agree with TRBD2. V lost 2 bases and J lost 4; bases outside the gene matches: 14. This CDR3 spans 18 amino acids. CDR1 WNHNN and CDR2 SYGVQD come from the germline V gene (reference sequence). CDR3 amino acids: CASSERVRAGGPPETQYF. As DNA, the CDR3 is TGCGCCAGCAGTGAGAGGGTGAGGGCGGGGGGGCCCCCAGAGACCCAGTACTTC.

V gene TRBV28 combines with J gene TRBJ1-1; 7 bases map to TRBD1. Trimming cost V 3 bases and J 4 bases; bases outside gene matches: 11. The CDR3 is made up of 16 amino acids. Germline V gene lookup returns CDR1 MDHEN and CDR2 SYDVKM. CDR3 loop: CASSFGKLTGSTEAFF. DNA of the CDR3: TGTGCCAGCAGTTTTGGGAAGTTGACAGGGTCCACTGAAGCTTTCTTT.

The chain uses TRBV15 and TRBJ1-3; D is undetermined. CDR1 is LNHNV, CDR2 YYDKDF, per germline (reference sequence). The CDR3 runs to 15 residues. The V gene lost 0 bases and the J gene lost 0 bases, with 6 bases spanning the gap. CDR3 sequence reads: CATSRDLSSGNTIYF. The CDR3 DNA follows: TGTGCCACCAGCAGAGATCTGAGCTCTGGAAACACCATATATTTT.